The present T cell receptor (beta chain) was sequenced within a study of shared clonotypes between healthy human individuals. Looking at the study overall: A couple of women and three men aged 18 to 49 made up the donors. Per donor, CD8 memory used one plate, CD8 naive used two, CD4 memory used three and CD4 naive used three.

Looked up from germline, CDR1 is GTSNPN and CDR2 is SVGIG (reference sequence). This CDR3 region has 16 residues. Trimming shortened V by 0 bases and J by 0 bases, and 15 bases separated the two germline ends. Genomic DNA from each subset was divided evenly over several immunoSEQ plates. How the authors handled the data: Junction-only immunoSEQ sequences carried no quality scores, so filtering differed. The method was immunoSEQ multiplex PCR; TCRdb's version includes in-frame clones alone and lacks a portion of them. V and J calls and clone size are given by that table; D and trimming were obtained from the DNA. The data show fewer than 850,000 clones, with more than 70% seen just once and about 2% held by the top ten.

Material for sequencing was memory CD4+ T cells sorted from blood. Regarding subset: CD45RA-negative fraction. This chain connects TRBV30 to TRBJ2-7; D gene uncertain. The source of this sequence is a woman aged 30 to 39 in good health. The CDR3: CAWSVLGAQSSYEQYF. In nucleotides, the CDR3 is TGTGCCTGGAGTGTACTTGGAGCCCAGAGCTCCTACGAGCAGTACTTC.